This TCR beta chain stems from a study of vaccination and CD4 T cells after COVID-19. In the case of this clonotype: Its antigen is undetermined.

Sequenced with the Oncomine TCR Beta short-read assay was DNA taken from cultured CD4+ T cells. TCRdb redid the calling of the PCR reads with MiXCR, one entry per CDR3 protein. The data show under 15,000 distinct CDR3 sequences, with 40% to 45% seen just once and approximately 8.8% held by the top ten. Trimming cost V 1 base and J 9 bases; bases outside gene matches: 4. This CDR3 is built from 14 residues. Germline V lookup: CDR1 DFQATT, CDR2 SNEGSKA (reference sequence). Treatment given: approximately nine-day PBMC culture with coronavirus spike peptide pools or control peptides (ViraFEST assay). The V and J genes are TRBV20-1 and TRBJ2-1, with 12 positions matching TRBD2. This clonotype was obtained from a human donor who had recovered from COVID-19. The specimen was CD4+ T cells from blood, cultured in vitro. The CDR3 DNA follows: TGCAGTGCTAGAGGACTAGCGGGGGTTTCTGAGCAGTTCTTC. Translation gives CSARGLAGVSEQFF.